What follows are 6 T cell receptor beta chains derived from one specimen sequenced in a study of cytotoxic CD8 clonotypes in ibrutinib-treated CLL. TCRdb's table, derived via immunoSEQ multiplex PCR, lists solely in-frame clones and lacks some. This table has more than 60,000 clones, roughly 80% appearing once. Source: PBMCs, taken after 24 months of ibrutinib treatment. These receptors came from a human donor with chronic lymphocytic leukemia.

The gene calls are TRBV7-2 and TRBJ2-5; D ambiguous. Germline CDR1 reads SGHTA; CDR2 reads FQGNSA. Trimming left V 1 base short and J 5 bases short, with 5 bases between. CDR3 length: 12 amino acids. The chain's CDR3 is CASSLVFETQYF. The CDR3 coding sequence is TGTGCCAGCAGCTTAGTTTTTGAGACCCAGTACTTC.

V and J are TRBV6-6 and TRBJ1-2, with 7 bases aligning to TRBD1. V lost 6 bases, J lost 2 bases, and 6 bases stayed unmatched. CDR3 length: 14 amino acids. CDR1 and CDR2 (germline): MNHNY, SVGAGI (reference sequence). The CDR3: CASRGDSLNYGYTF. The CDR3 nucleotides are TGTGCCAGCAGAGGGGACAGTTTAAACTATGGCTACACCTTC.

The chain employs TRBV20-1 and TRBJ2-7; D is unclear. Trimming cost V 1 base and J 7 bases, with 8 bases left between them. Germline lookup yields CDR1 DFQATT and CDR2 SNEGSKA (reference sequence). There are 11 residues in the CDR3. CDR3 nucleotide sequence: TGCAGTGCTAGAGCAGGCCCGGAGCAGTACTTC. This codes for CSARAGPEQYF.

This clone was counted a few times. The J gene is TRBJ1-2, the V gene TRBV11-2, with 7 positions matching TRBD1. Losses at the gene ends were 4 bases for V and 3 bases for J; bases not matched to a gene: 11. The V gene's germline CDR1 is SGHAT and CDR2 FQNNGV. The CDR3 loop spans 16 amino acids. CDR3 loop: CASSSLRTGSDYGYTF. The CDR3 bases are TGTGCCAGCAGCTCCCTTCGGACAGGATCGGACTATGGCTACACCTTC.

The chain carries TRBV4-1 and TRBJ2-1; D is ambiguous. The CDR3 extends over 13 amino acids. Germline V lookup: CDR1 MGHRA, CDR2 YSYEKL. V shed 3 bases and J shed 8 bases, with 11 bases lying between them. The CDR3 region has the DNA TGCGCCAGCAGCCATGTAAGCCGCCATGAGCAGTTCTTC. Amino acids: CASSHVSRHEQFF.

This clone was observed once. The CDR3 sequence: CASTGAGTVGETQYF. The CDR3 DNA is TGCGCCAGCACCGGAGCAGGGACAGTCGGGGAGACCCAGTACTTC. The V and J genes are TRBV5-1 and TRBJ2-5, with TRBD1 matching 7 bases. Germline assignment: CDR1 SGHRS and CDR2 YFSETQ. The CDR3 is 15 amino acids. V lost 6 bases to trimming and J lost 5 bases; unmatched junction nucleotides: 13.